This TCR beta chain was profiled in a study of cytomegalovirus exposure and HLA in healthy donors. V lost 3 bases and J 0 bases, leaving 9 bases between the germline ends. This CDR3 comprises 15 residues. CDR1 SSHAT and CDR2 FNYEAQ come from the germline V gene (reference sequence). 60 Vbeta and 13 Jbeta primers were used in PCR. The protocol was immunoSEQ multiplex PCR, while the TCRdb copy is restricted to in-frame clones and leaves out a portion. The sample includes 300,000 or so clones, just under 85% of them seen just once. This sequence joins TRBV7-7 and TRBJ2-1, with no clear D. This sequence originates from a middle-aged woman in good health and CMV-seropositive. Sequenced sample: PBMCs. CDR3 sequence (DNA): TGTGCCAGCAGCTTTGAGCTGAGCTCCTACAATGAGCAGTTCTTC. This translates into CASSFELSSYNEQFF.